These 20 T cell receptor beta chains share one sample of origin, sequenced in a study of PD-1 blockade in classical Hodgkin lymphoma. Sequencing was performed with immunoSEQ multiplex PCR; in TCRdb, only in-frame clones are kept and a portion is missing. The sample carries 90,000 to 100,000 clones, 81% recorded once. Patients all relapsed after autologous stem cell transplantation, and there was variation in brentuximab vedotin exposure. This specimen was peripheral blood mononuclear cells (PBMCs), taken before the second cycle of nivolumab. These receptors originate from a human donor with classical Hodgkin lymphoma.

This clone appeared once. The chain is built from TRBV6-5 and TRBJ2-7, with D unresolved. Trimming removed 8 bases from V and 0 bases from J, with 14 bases in between. The CDR3 totals 14 residues. The germline V gene encodes CDR1 MNHEY and CDR2 SVGAGI. The CDR3 region has the DNA TGTGCCAGCGCTACAGTCCTCCACTCCTACGAGCAGTACTTC. Protein sequence: CASATVLHSYEQYF.

The count of this clone is one. The chain employs TRBV6-1 and TRBJ2-3; 11 bases fit TRBD2. With V trimmed by 10 bases and J by 4 bases, 10 bases remained unmatched. Germline CDR1 and CDR2: MNHNS and SASEGT. The CDR3 is 15 residues long. The CDR3 reads CAIRLAGGSSDTQYF. The CDR3 coding sequence is TGTGCCATCCGCTTAGCGGGAGGGAGTTCAGATACGCAGTATTTT.

The rearrangement uses TRBV10-3 and TRBJ2-7, with 11 positions matching TRBD1. V dropped 0 bases and J dropped 4; count of bases not matched to a gene: 8. Looked up from germline, CDR1 is ENHRY and CDR2 is SYGVKD. The CDR3 sequence is 17 residues long. CDR3 nucleotide sequence: TGTGCCATCAGTGAGTCGAGGTCCGGACAGGGGGCGTACGAGCAGTACTTC. It is translated as CAISESRSGQGAYEQYF.

The J gene is TRBJ2-7, the V gene TRBV7-2; a weak D match, TRBD1 (6 bases). The V end lost 5 bases, the J end lost 0 bases, and 17 bases lay between the germline ends. This CDR3 contains 16 residues. Germline CDR1 is SGHTA and CDR2 is FQGNSA. The CDR3 DNA sequence: TGTGCCAGCAGCCTCCGACAGGCAGGAACCTCCTACGAGCAGTACTTC. It translates to CASSLRQAGTSYEQYF.

Written as DNA, the CDR3 is TGTGCCAGCAGCTTAGCGGGTCTCTCCTACAATGAGCAGTTCTTC. It is translated as CASSLAGLSYNEQFF. The chain recombines TRBV7-9 with TRBJ2-1; the D is unclear. CDR3 length: 15 amino acids. V dropped 0 bases and J dropped 0 bases, with 6 bases sitting between them. The germline V gene encodes CDR1 SEHNR and CDR2 FQNEAQ (reference sequence). Drawing the rest from reference TRBV7-9 and TRBJ2-1, the complete variable domain is DTGVSQNPRHKITKRGQNVTFRCDPISEHNRLYWYRQTLGQGPEFLTYFQNEAQLEKSRLLSDRFSAERPKGSFSTLEIQRTEQGDSAMYLCASSLAGLSYNEQFFGPGTRLTVL.

The chain has TRBV5-6 and TRBJ2-7, with D unclear. Germline lookup yields CDR1 SGHDT and CDR2 YYEEEE. The CDR3 is made up of 13 amino acids. V gave up 0 bases and J gave up 11 bases, with 15 bases separating them. The CDR3, as DNA: TGTGCCAGCAGCTTGGATAGGTCGCAAAGGGAGTACTTC. As protein: CASSLDRSQREYF.

The CDR3 here is CASSLQDWSSGNSDTQYF. The CDR3, as DNA: TGTGCCAGCAGCTTACAGGATTGGTCTAGCGGGAATTCAGATACGCAGTATTTT. The V call is TRBV11-1, the J call TRBJ2-3; 9 nucleotides align to TRBD2. V dropped 2 bases and J dropped 4; count of bases not matched to a gene: 13. In germline, CDR1 is SGHAT, CDR2 FQDESV (reference sequence). The CDR3 extends over 18 amino acids.

CDR3 sequence: CAWASGSREQYF. The CDR3 DNA is TGTGCCTGGGCTAGCGGGAGTCGAGAGCAGTACTTC. The V gene is TRBV30, the J gene TRBJ2-7; 10 bases align to TRBD2. The junction had 5 bases not matched to a gene; V was cut back by 5 bases and J by 7 bases. The CDR3 consists of 12 residues. Germline CDR1 and CDR2: GTSNPN and SVGIG (reference sequence). Full variable domain (outside the CDR3, taken from reference TRBV30 and TRBJ2-7): SQTIHQWPATLVQPVGSPLSLECTVEGTSNPNLYWYRQAAGRGLQLLFYSVGIGQISSEVPQNLSASRPQDRQFILSSKKLLLSDSGFYLCAWASGSREQYFGPGTRLTVT.

This clone was seen once. The CDR3 is CASSETSTDTQYF. The DNA for the CDR3 is TGTGCCAGCAGTGAGACTAGCACAGATACGCAGTATTTT. J is TRBJ2-3 and V is TRBV2; D ambiguous. The CDR3 runs to 13 residues. In germline, CDR1 is SNHLY, CDR2 FYNNEI. Deletions cut 3 bases from V and 0 bases from J, with 4 bases between.

The rearrangement joins TRBV10-3 to TRBJ1-2; TRBD1 matches 7 bases. V was clipped by 4 bases and J by 3 bases; unmatched bases: 8. CDR1 is ENHRY and CDR2 is SYGVKD in the germline V gene. The CDR3 length is 15 residues. CDR3 DNA: TGTGCCATCAGTGCATCCGGGCAGGGGGACTATGGCTACACCTTC. It is translated as CAISASGQGDYGYTF.

This chain links TRBV29-1 with TRBJ1-2; weak D call: TRBD1 (5 bases). The CDR3 contains 11 residues. Germline V gives CDR1 SQVTM, CDR2 ANQGSEA. V gave up 4 bases and J gave up 8 bases, with 11 bases separating them. Here the CDR3 DNA reads TGCAGCGTTGGTGGGACCTGGGGCTACACCTTC. Translated, it gives CSVGGTWGYTF.

The chain couples TRBV5-1 to TRBJ2-1; weak D call: TRBD1 (7 bases). The germline V and J ends were trimmed by 2 bases and 9 bases, with 12 bases remaining between them. The germline V gene encodes CDR1 SGHRS and CDR2 YFSETQ. This CDR3 region has 13 residues. The DNA for the CDR3 is TGCGCCAGCAGCTTTTCAGGGGGAGGTGAGCAGTTCTTC. This translates into CASSFSGGGEQFF.

This sequence joins TRBV9 and TRBJ1-2; D is uncertain. The CDR3 totals 13 residues. Trimming removed 6 bases at V and 4 bases at J, with 13 bases between. Germline assignment: CDR1 SGDLS and CDR2 YYNGEE. This chain's CDR3 is CASTPRVGYGYTF. Here the CDR3 DNA reads TGTGCCAGCACCCCCCGAGTGGGCTATGGCTACACCTTC. The full variable domain, in which reference TRBV9 and TRBJ1-2 provide the parts outside the CDR3, is DSGVTQTPKHLITATGQRVTLRCSPRSGDLSVYWYQQSLDQGLQFLIQYYNGEERAKGNILERFSAQQFPDLHSELNLSSLELGDSALYFCASTPRVGYGYTFGSGTRLTVV.

The table lists this clone with a count of one. The chain employs TRBV14 and TRBJ1-2; no clear D. This CDR3 is built from 13 residues. The V end was cut by 4 bases, the J end by 4 bases, with 10 bases between. The germline gives CDR1 SGHDN, CDR2 FVKESK. CDR3 sequence reads: CASSLTAFYGYTF. DNA of the CDR3: TGTGCCAGCAGCCTCACAGCGTTCTATGGCTACACCTTC.

The chain couples TRBV5-1 to TRBJ2-3, with D uncertain. Trimming cost V 4 bases and J 2 bases, with 5 bases left between them. This CDR3 is built from 12 residues. The V gene's germline CDR1 is SGHRS and CDR2 YFSETQ. The CDR3 DNA sequence: TGCGCCAGCAGCCTCAACACAGATACGCAGTATTTT. Translated, it gives CASSLNTDTQYF. Together with reference TRBV5-1 and TRBJ2-3, the CDR3 gives the full variable domain: KAGVTQTPRYLIKTRGQQVTLSCSPISGHRSVSWYQQTPGQGLQFLFEYFSETQRNKGNFPGRFSGRQFSNSRSEMNVSTLELGDSALYLCASSLNTDTQYFGPGTRLTVL.

The chain combines TRBV19 with TRBJ2-3; TRBD1 or TRBD2 may be the D gene (5 bases each). The CDR3 sequence is 16 residues long. Germline V gene sequence: CDR1 LNHDA, CDR2 SQIVND (reference sequence). V lost 0 bases, J lost 2 bases, and 12 bases lay in between. Written as DNA, the CDR3 is TGTGCCAGTAGTATAGACCTTGGGACCTTCACAGATACGCAGTATTTT. Translated, it gives CASSIDLGTFTDTQYF.

This sequence joins TRBV2 and TRBJ2-1; 10 bases agree with TRBD2. The germline gives CDR1 SNHLY, CDR2 FYNNEI. The CDR3 is made up of 18 amino acids. J lost 1 base, V lost 2 bases, and 8 bases had no gene match. The chain's CDR3 is CASSEISGRGSSYNEQFF. For the CDR3, the DNA is TGTGCCAGCAGTGAAATAAGCGGGAGGGGATCTTCCTACAATGAGCAGTTCTTC.

The CDR3 DNA reads TGTGCCAGCTCCGCCTGGGGAGAGACCCAGTACTTC. Protein: CASSAWGETQYF. The chain has TRBV18 and TRBJ2-5; D ambiguous. This CDR3 is 12 amino acids long. V was shortened by 6 bases and J by 4 bases, with 9 bases between the two germline ends. In germline, CDR1 is KGHSH, CDR2 LQKENI.

This chain links TRBV5-6 with TRBJ1-2, with TRBD1 identical over 7 bases. The CDR3 is 14 amino acids. From germline, CDR1 is SGHDT and CDR2 YYEEEE. V was clipped by 0 bases and J by 8 bases; unmatched bases: 7. The CDR3 nucleotides read TGTGCCAGCAGCTTGGTGGGAGGGGGCGCCGGCTACACCTTC. This encodes CASSLVGGGAGYTF.

The V gene is TRBV18, the J gene TRBJ1-4; D gene ambiguous. CDR3 length: 13 amino acids. CDR1 KGHSH and CDR2 LQKENI come from the germline V gene. The germline V and J ends were trimmed by 3 bases and 0 bases, with 2 bases remaining between them. DNA for the CDR3: TGTGCCAGCTCACCGGCAACTAATGAAAAACTGTTTTTT. This translates into CASSPATNEKLFF.